What follows describes a single T cell receptor beta chain. This CDR3 spans 16 amino acids. Trimming cost V 6 bases and J 0 bases, with 18 bases left between them. The V gene's germline CDR1 is SQVTM and CDR2 ANQGSEA. This sample is drawn from a study of beta chain features in type 1 diabetes. Expressed TCRB transcripts were sequenced, since all the RNA that had been isolated was reverse transcribed. Some clones are missing from TCRdb's copy, which holds only in-frame ones; the method was immunoSEQ multiplex PCR. This sample has under 800,000 clones, with roughly 15% found just once. This receptor was obtained from a man in his late teens or twenties in good health. Sequenced material: naive CD4+ T cells from blood. J is TRBJ1-3 and V is TRBV29-1, with D perhaps matching TRBD1 (5 bases). The CDR3 spells CSVSSQGAYSGNTIYF. The CDR3 nucleotides are TGCAGCGTATCCTCCCAGGGCGCGTACTCTGGAAACACCATATATTTT.